Listed below are T cell receptor beta chains from one sample, sequenced in a study of CD8 T cells in ankylosing spondylitis. TCRdb processed the 5' RACE reads anew with MiXCR; each CDR3 protein has one entry. The data hold hundreds of thousands of distinct CDR3 sequences, with roughly 20% observed a single time. Sequencing was carried out using blood, either unsorted or a sorted T cell fraction (not recorded which). These receptors all come from a male donor with ankylosing spondylitis or in good health (not recorded which). Both conserved end residues are part of each CDR3. The D gene is left open where the match is weak. Some rows mark clone size as missing; the rest say once, few, many or name a class of expanded clone.

TGTGCCAGCCGGGGGCAGGGTGCCACAGATACGCAGTATTTT,CASRGQGATDTQYF,-,TRBJ2-3,TRBV19,-
TGTGCCAGCAGACAGGGTTACTATGGCTACACCTTC,CASRQGYYGYTF,-,TRBJ1-2,TRBV12-3/TRBV12-4,-
TGCAGCGTGCAGGGATTCAACACTGAAGCTTTCTTT,CSVQGFNTEAFF,-,TRBJ1-1,TRBV29-1,few
TGCGCCAGCAGCGGGAGGGCTAGGGCAGCGAACACCGGGGAGCTGTTTTTT,CASSGRARAANTGELFF,TRBD2,TRBJ2-2,TRBV5-1,few
TGCGCCAGCAGCGGCGGGGCGGGCCCCCCCGTCCTGACTTTC,CASSGGAGPPVLTF,-,TRBJ2-6,TRBV5-1,few
TGCAGCGTTGGGGACTTTACGAGGGGAGAGACCCAGTACTTC,CSVGDFTRGETQYF,-,TRBJ2-5,TRBV29-1,few
TGTGCCATCAGTGAAGCAGGGTATGGCTACACCTTC,CAISEAGYGYTF,-,TRBJ1-2,TRBV10-3,few
TGCAGTGCTAGAGATCTCCCTAGCGGGAGTGTCGTCGGGGGTGAGCAGTTCTTC,CSARDLPSGSVVGGEQFF,TRBD2,TRBJ2-1,TRBV20-1,-
TGTGCCAGCAGTCCCGTTTACAGGGGAAACTATGGCTACACCTTC,CASSPVYRGNYGYTF,TRBD1,TRBJ1-2,TRBV6-1,-
TGTGCCAGCAGTTTATCGGGTCCCGGGGAGCTGTTTTTT,CASSLSGPGELFF,-,TRBJ2-2,TRBV12-3/TRBV12-4,few
TGTGCCAGCACCGACTCCGATTCCGGGACCCAGTACTTC,CASTDSDSGTQYF,-,TRBJ2-5,TRBV6-1,-
TGCAGTGCCAGCGTGTTGGGCGCGGGAGTACAAGAGACCCAGTACTTC,CSASVLGAGVQETQYF,TRBD2,TRBJ2-5,TRBV20-1,few
TGTGCCAGCAGCTTAGTATTTAGCGGGGGATACAATGAGCAGTTCTTC,CASSLVFSGGYNEQFF,TRBD2,TRBJ2-1,TRBV7-2,-
TGTGCCAGCAGTGACCGTTTCACCGGGGAGCTGTTTTTT,CASSDRFTGELFF,-,TRBJ2-2,TRBV25-1,-
TGTGCCAGCAGCCCAACCCCGAGTGTCTCCTACAATGAGCAGTTCTTC,CASSPTPSVSYNEQFF,-,TRBJ2-1,TRBV7-8,few
TGCGCCAGCCCCGTTGGTTCACCCCTCCACTTT,CASPVGSPLHF,-,TRBJ1-6,TRBV10-1,-
TGTGCCAGCAGTTTACAACTAGCTTTGGGGGAGCTGTTTTTT,CASSLQLALGELFF,-,TRBJ2-2,TRBV12-3/TRBV12-4,-
TGTGCCAGCAGCCGACAGGGGGGCACCGGGGAGCTGTTTTTT,CASSRQGGTGELFF,TRBD1,TRBJ2-2,TRBV3-1,many
TGCGCCAGCAGCTTTCCAGGGGTGGCAGATACGCAGTATTTT,CASSFPGVADTQYF,-,TRBJ2-3,TRBV5-1,-
TGTGCCAGCAGCTTGGTGGGGATGCGGGGGCGAGGCACCGGGGAGCTGTTTTTT,CASSLVGMRGRGTGELFF,-,TRBJ2-2,TRBV5-5,-
TGCAGTGCTACCAAGGGGGTTGTCGATGAGCAGTTCTTC,CSATKGVVDEQFF,-,TRBJ2-1,TRBV20-1,few
TGCGCCAGCGCTTCGGACAGATACACTGAAGCTTTCTTT,CASASDRYTEAFF,-,TRBJ1-1,TRBV5-1,-
TGCAGTGCTAGAGATTTCGCCAGGGGTGGGTACACTGAAGCTTTCTTT,CSARDFARGGYTEAFF,-,TRBJ1-1,TRBV20-1,-
TGCAGTGCTCCCACTAGCCTCCTCACAGATACGCAGTATTTT,CSAPTSLLTDTQYF,-,TRBJ2-3,TRBV20-1,few